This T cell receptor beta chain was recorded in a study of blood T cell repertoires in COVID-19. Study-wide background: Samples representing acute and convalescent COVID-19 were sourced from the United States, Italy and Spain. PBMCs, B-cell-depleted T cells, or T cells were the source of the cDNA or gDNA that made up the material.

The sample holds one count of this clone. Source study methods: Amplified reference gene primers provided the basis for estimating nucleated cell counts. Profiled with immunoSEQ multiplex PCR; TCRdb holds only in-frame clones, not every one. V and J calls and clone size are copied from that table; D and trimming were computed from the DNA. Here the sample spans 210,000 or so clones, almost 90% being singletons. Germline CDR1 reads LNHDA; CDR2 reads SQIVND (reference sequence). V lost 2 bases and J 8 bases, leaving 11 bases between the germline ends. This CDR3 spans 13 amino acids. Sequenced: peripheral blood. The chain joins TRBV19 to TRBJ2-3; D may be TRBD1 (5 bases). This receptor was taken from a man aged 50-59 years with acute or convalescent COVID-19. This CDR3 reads CASSISGAGTQYF. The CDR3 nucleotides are TGTGCCAGTAGTATATCTGGGGCTGGTACGCAGTATTTT.